The 32 T cell receptor beta chains presented below share a single source sample, sequenced in a study of cytomegalovirus exposure and HLA in healthy donors. This PCR relied on a set of 60 Vbeta primers and 13 Jbeta primers. TCRdb's copy holds only in-frame clones and misses some; the assay was immunoSEQ multiplex PCR. The sample carries some 120,000 clones, around 80% recorded once. Sequencing input: PBMCs. Source of these receptors: a female donor in good health and CMV-seronegative.

The rearrangement joins TRBV16 to TRBJ1-1; D call uncertain. The V and J ends lost 0 bases and 8 bases respectively, with 7 bases between them. CDR1 and CDR2 from the germline V gene are KGHSY and FQNENV. CDR3 length: 12 residues. In DNA form, the CDR3 reads TGTGCCAGCAGCCAATCCTCAGGAGAAGCTTTCTTT. Amino acid sequence: CASSQSSGEAFF.

This chain connects TRBV7-6 to TRBJ1-2; no clear D gene. V lost 5 bases and J lost 5, with 18 bases in between. The germline CDR1 and CDR2 sequences are SGHVS and FNYEAQ. The CDR3 totals 15 residues. The CDR3 loop reads CASSPTILILYGYTF. DNA for the CDR3: TGTGCCAGCAGCCCCACCATCCTAATCCTGTATGGCTACACCTTC.

The chain recombines TRBV19 with TRBJ1-4; 8 nucleotides agree with TRBD1. The CDR3 is 15 amino acids. Germline assignment: CDR1 LNHDA and CDR2 SQIVND (reference sequence). V lost 3 bases and J lost 8; bases outside the gene matches: 8. The DNA for the CDR3 is TGTGCCAGTAGTATCCTTGGACAGGGAATGGAAAAACTGTTTTTT. It codes for CASSILGQGMEKLFF.

The V and J genes are TRBV7-9 and TRBJ2-2, with D perhaps TRBD2 (6 bases). V dropped 4 bases and J dropped 3 bases, with 18 bases sitting between them. Looked up from germline, CDR1 is SEHNR and CDR2 is FQNEAQ (reference sequence). The CDR3 is 17 residues long. The CDR3 coding sequence is TGTGCCAGCAGCTCCAACCCAGGGAGGCAGGACACCGGGGAGCTGTTTTTT. It yields the protein CASSSNPGRQDTGELFF.

The gene calls are TRBV5-1 and TRBJ2-5; 11 nucleotides match TRBD1. Germline V lookup: CDR1 SGHRS, CDR2 YFSETQ. V shed 3 bases, J shed 11 bases, and the junction held 15 bases outside the gene matches. This CDR3 region has 16 residues. CDR3 region: CASSWGQDRGLNGQYF. As DNA, the CDR3 is TGCGCCAGCAGCTGGGGGCAGGACAGGGGGCTTAACGGGCAGTACTTC. Together with reference TRBV5-1 and TRBJ2-5, the CDR3 gives the full variable domain: KAGVTQTPRYLIKTRGQQVTLSCSPISGHRSVSWYQQTPGQGLQFLFEYFSETQRNKGNFPGRFSGRQFSNSRSEMNVSTLELGDSALYLCASSWGQDRGLNGQYFGPGTRLLVL.

This chain joins TRBV30 and TRBJ2-1, with 11 bases that match TRBD2. The CDR3 spans 15 residues. From germline, CDR1 is GTSNPN and CDR2 SVGIG (reference sequence). Trimming removed 3 bases from V and 8 bases from J; junction bases left unmatched: 9. CDR3 DNA sequence: TGTGCCTGGAGAGCTACTAGCGGGGGCAGGTATGAGCAGTTCTTC. Translating gives CAWRATSGGRYEQFF. Full variable domain (rest looked up from reference TRBV30 and TRBJ2-1): SQTIHQWPATLVQPVGSPLSLECTVEGTSNPNLYWYRQAAGRGLQLLFYSVGIGQISSEVPQNLSASRPQDRQFILSSKKLLLSDSGFYLCAWRATSGGRYEQFFGPGTRLTVL.

This chain links TRBV7-8 with TRBJ2-7; 8 positions match TRBD1. Germline V gives CDR1 SGHVS, CDR2 FQNEAQ. The CDR3 runs to 15 residues. V gave up 10 bases and J gave up 5 bases; unmatched junction bases: 16. This CDR3 is CATRAWAQGGHEQYF. As DNA, the CDR3 is TGTGCCACCAGAGCTTGGGCACAGGGGGGCCACGAGCAGTACTTC.

In this sample, this clone turned up a few times. The V call is TRBV11-2, the J call TRBJ2-3; D is possibly TRBD2 (5 bases). Germline CDR1 and CDR2: SGHAT and FQNNGV. Deletions cut 0 bases from V and 1 base from J, with 5 bases between. The CDR3 loop spans 14 amino acids. CDR3 protein: CASSLERGTDTQYF. The CDR3 DNA reads as TGTGCCAGCAGCTTAGAGAGGGGCACAGATACGCAGTATTTT.

The rearrangement uses TRBV6-5 and TRBJ2-7, with TRBD1 as a possible D gene (6 bases). The CDR3 has 14 amino acids. CDR1 MNHEY and CDR2 SVGAGI come from the germline V gene. V was shortened by 6 bases and J by 3 bases, with 15 bases between the two germline ends. CDR3 sequence (DNA): TGTGCCAGCAGGAGGACAGCGACAAACTACGAGCAGTACTTC. As protein: CASRRTATNYEQYF.

The rearrangement uses TRBV15 and TRBJ2-5, with D possibly matching TRBD1 (6 bases). The ends were cut back, 4 bases at V and 5 bases at J, with 17 bases in the middle. This CDR3 contains 15 residues. Germline-derived CDR1 and CDR2 are LNHNV and YYDKDF (reference sequence). The DNA of the CDR3 is TGTGCCACCAGCAAGTTGGACAGCGGTCCCGAGACCCAGTACTTC. Translation: CATSKLDSGPETQYF.

This clone appeared a single time. The chain is built from TRBV5-3 and TRBJ1-5; no definite D call. TRBV5-3 is an ORF, with its function uncertain. V lost 10 bases and J 11 bases, leaving 7 bases between the germline ends. The CDR3 totals 8 residues. The CDR3 is CAFRAQHF. DNA of the CDR3: TGTGCCTTCCGGGCCCAGCATTTT.

A single count supports this clone. The J gene is TRBJ1-6, the V gene TRBV7-8, with 7 positions matching TRBD1. Germline CDR1 reads SGHVS; CDR2 reads FQNEAQ. The V and J ends lost 4 bases and 6 bases, in that order; junction bases with no gene match: 3. The CDR3 spans 14 residues. Here the CDR3 DNA reads TGTGCCAGCAGCTATGACAGGGTTAATTCACCCCTCCACTTT. Translation: CASSYDRVNSPLHF.

This clone has only a few counts. The genes are TRBV6-5 and TRBJ1-1; D is perhaps TRBD1 (5 bases). There are 13 residues in the CDR3. V lost 7 bases, J lost 1 base, and 10 bases lay in between. Germline V gene sequence: CDR1 MNHEY, CDR2 SVGAGI. The CDR3 nucleotides are TGTGCCAGCAACTTCGGACAGAACACTGAAGCTTTCTTT. This translates into CASNFGQNTEAFF.

The chain combines TRBV6-5 with TRBJ2-7, with 9 bases fitting TRBD1. The CDR3 has 16 residues. Germline V gives CDR1 MNHEY, CDR2 SVGAGI. V shed 4 bases and J 0 bases; nucleotides not matched to a gene: 7. In nucleotides, the CDR3 is TGTGCCAGCAGTTCGAAAGGACAGGGGTTCTCCTACGAGCAGTACTTC. This gives the protein CASSSKGQGFSYEQYF.

The chain is built from TRBV19 and TRBJ1-3; no reliable D call. Germline CDR1 LNHDA, CDR2 SQIVND (reference sequence). The V end lost 4 bases, the J end lost 0 bases, and 7 bases lay between the germline ends. The CDR3 is 14 amino acids. Here the CDR3 DNA reads TGTGCCAGTAGTAGCTTGAGCTCTGGAAACACCATATATTTT. As protein: CASSSLSSGNTIYF.

This clone was observed once. The rearrangement joins TRBV5-6 to TRBJ1-4; 10 nucleotides align to TRBD1. Germline lookup yields CDR1 SGHDT and CDR2 YYEEEE. V shed 4 bases, J shed 4 bases, and the junction held 13 bases outside the gene matches. CDR3 length: 18 amino acids. The CDR3, as DNA: TGTGCCAGCAGCCCCGACAGGGGGCGGAGGGCGGGTAATGAAAAACTGTTTTTT. It yields the protein CASSPDRGRRAGNEKLFF.

The V call is TRBV4-1, the J call TRBJ2-5; 8 bases are shared with TRBD2. In germline, CDR1 is MGHRA, CDR2 YSYEKL. V gave up 4 bases and J gave up 1 base; unmatched junction bases: 8. This CDR3 spans 16 amino acids. The CDR3 coding sequence is TGCGCCAGCAGCCCTGGTGGAGCGGGGGCCCAAGAGACCCAGTACTTC. It specifies CASSPGGAGAQETQYF.

A few counts support this clone. The gene calls are TRBV6-5 and TRBJ1-2, with D possibly TRBD1 on 6 matching bases. The V end was cut by 7 bases, the J end by 7 bases, with 13 bases between. This CDR3 region has 12 residues. Germline loops: CDR1 MNHEY, CDR2 SVGAGI. The CDR3 DNA follows: TGTGCCAGCACCCAGACAGGTCGTGGCTACACCTTC. Its translation is CASTQTGRGYTF.

The rearrangement links TRBV30 to TRBJ1-1; 7 bases are shared with TRBD1. CDR1 and CDR2 (germline): GTSNPN, SVGIG (reference sequence). The CDR3 sequence is 15 residues long. V was pared by 3 bases and J by 1 base, with 8 bases of the junction left unmatched. The CDR3 coding sequence is TGTGCCTGGAGGGGAAGGGGGCGGGGGAACACTGAAGCTTTCTTT. Residues: CAWRGRGRGNTEAFF.

Worth noting for this clone: A read error may account for a junction end that differs from germline. V is TRBV5-1 and J is TRBJ2-6; TRBD2 is a possible D gene (6 bases). The CDR3 is 16 amino acids. CDR1 and CDR2 (germline): SGHRS, YFSETQ. CDR3 nucleotide sequence: TGCGCCAGCAGCAGTACTCCGGGGACTGGGGCCAACGGCCTGACTTTC. Its protein product is CASSSTPGTGANGLTF.

This chain links TRBV27 with TRBJ1-2, with unresolved D. CDR3 length: 13 residues. The germline CDR1 and CDR2 sequences are MNHEY and SMNVEV (reference sequence). The V gene lost 4 bases and the J gene lost 2 bases, with 8 bases spanning the gap. The CDR3 DNA sequence: TGTGCCAGCAGTTCCCCCCCGAACTATGGCTACACCTTC. Its translation is CASSSPPNYGYTF.

The genes are TRBV7-2 and TRBJ2-7, with D perhaps matching TRBD2 (5 bases). The V gene's germline CDR1 is SGHTA and CDR2 FQGNSA. The CDR3 runs to 15 residues. The V gene lost 2 bases and the J gene lost 0 bases, with 11 bases spanning the gap. The CDR3 spells CASSLYPGSSYEQYF. CDR3 bases: TGTGCCAGCAGCTTATATCCGGGGAGCTCCTACGAGCAGTACTTC.

The J gene is TRBJ1-5, the V gene TRBV6-1; TRBD1 matches 7 bases. From germline, CDR1 is MNHNS and CDR2 SASEGT. This CDR3 region has 14 residues. The V segment lost 6 bases and the J segment 5 bases; nucleotides outside the gene matches: 7. CDR3 residues: CASSKDRDYQPQHF. In nucleotides, the CDR3 is TGTGCCAGCAGCAAAGACAGGGACTATCAGCCCCAGCATTTT.

This clone was recorded only once. The chain carries TRBV18 and TRBJ1-1; TRBD1 might be the D (5 bases). The CDR3 is 12 residues long. V lost 3 bases to trimming and J lost 4 bases, with 6 bases between them. Germline V lookup: CDR1 KGHSH, CDR2 LQKENI. CDR3 loop: CASSPTVTEAFF. The CDR3 nucleotides read TGTGCCAGCTCACCGACAGTCACTGAAGCTTTCTTT.

The CDR3 here is CASSFDRGAKNIQYF. DNA of the CDR3: TGTGCCAGCAGCTTCGACAGGGGAGCAAAAAACATTCAGTACTTC. J is TRBJ2-4 and V is TRBV5-6; TRBD1 aligns across 8 bases. The CDR3 is 15 residues long. Germline-derived CDR1 and CDR2 are SGHDT and YYEEEE. Trimming at V came to 2 bases and at J to 4 bases, leaving 5 bases not matched to a gene.

This CDR3 is CASSVAIRGSTDTQYF. Written as DNA, the CDR3 is TGTGCCAGCAGCGTAGCAATCAGGGGAAGCACAGATACGCAGTATTTT. The rearrangement joins TRBV9 to TRBJ2-3, with TRBD1 as a possible D gene (6 bases). V lost 0 bases and J lost 0, with 11 bases in between. The CDR3 totals 16 residues. Per the germline V gene, CDR1 is SGDLS and CDR2 is YYNGEE.

The genes are TRBV6-1 and TRBJ2-3, with a tentative D call TRBD1 (6 bases). With 1 base removed from V and 5 bases from J, the gap between germline ends came to 16 bases. The CDR3 is 16 residues long. Germline-derived CDR1 and CDR2 are MNHNS and SASEGT. As DNA, the CDR3 is TGTGCCAGCAGTGAAGACGGCTGGGGGCTCGTAGATACGCAGTATTTT. As protein: CASSEDGWGLVDTQYF.

The J gene is TRBJ1-2, the V gene TRBV6-5, with 8 positions matching TRBD1. The J segment lost 4 bases and the V segment lost 6 bases, leaving 4 bases of the junction unmatched. Germline CDR1 is MNHEY and CDR2 is SVGAGI. The CDR3 length is 13 residues. The CDR3 nucleotides read TGTGCCAGCAGCCGGACAGGGACCTATGGCTACACCTTC. Protein product: CASSRTGTYGYTF.

This sequence joins TRBV19 and TRBJ1-1, with 7 positions matching TRBD1. Per the germline V gene, CDR1 is LNHDA and CDR2 is SQIVND (reference sequence). The CDR3 is made up of 17 amino acids. J lost 0 bases, V lost 2 bases, and 9 bases had no gene match. The CDR3 reads CASSITRRTGLNTEAFF. For the CDR3, the DNA is TGTGCCAGTAGTATAACCCGACGGACAGGCTTGAACACTGAAGCTTTCTTT.

V usage is TRBV2 and J usage is TRBJ1-1, with 8 bases identical to TRBD1. The CDR3 spans 13 residues. Unmatched junction bases numbered 5, after V lost 2 bases and J lost 9 bases. Germline assignment: CDR1 SNHLY and CDR2 FYNNEI. The CDR3: CASSELGTGKAFF. CDR3 bases: TGTGCCAGCAGTGAACTTGGGACAGGAAAAGCTTTCTTT. The full variable domain, its missing parts supplied by reference TRBV2 and TRBJ1-1, is EPEVTQTPSHQVTQMGQEVILRCVPISNHLYFYWYRQILGQKVEFLVSFYNNEISEKSEIFDDQFSVERPDGSNFTLKIRSTKLEDSAMYFCASSELGTGKAFFGQGTRLTVV.

This clone has a single count. The chain uses TRBV28 and TRBJ2-2, with 7 bases identical to TRBD1. This CDR3 region has 19 residues. V was clipped by 4 bases and J by 1 base; unmatched bases: 15. In germline, CDR1 is MDHEN, CDR2 SYDVKM. The CDR3: CASSYPGQSYGRNTGELFF. CDR3 nucleotides: TGTGCCAGCAGTTATCCGGGACAGTCCTATGGTAGGAACACCGGGGAGCTGTTTTTT.

The chain recombines TRBV29-1 with TRBJ1-2; TRBD1 matches at 8 bases. Per the germline V gene, CDR1 is SQVTM and CDR2 is ANQGSEA. The trim removed 7 bases at V and 3 bases at J, leaving 4 bases unmatched. This CDR3 is built from 12 residues. The CDR3 loop reads CSAMDRDYGYTF. DNA for the CDR3: TGCAGCGCCATGGACAGGGACTATGGCTACACCTTC. Full variable domain (remainder filled in from reference TRBV29-1 and TRBJ1-2): SAVISQKPSRDICQRGTSLTIQCQVDSQVTMMFWYRQQPGQSLTLIATANQGSEATYESGFVIDKFPISRPNLTFSTLTVSNMSPEDSSIYLCSAMDRDYGYTFGSGTRLTVV.